Listed here are 28 T cell receptor beta chains from one sample, sequenced in a study of T cells in Graves' hyperthyroidism and ophthalmopathy. RNA transcripts served as the template for amplifying TCR beta CDR3 regions. TCR CDR3 underwent first-round RT-PCR with the HTBI primer set. TCRdb analysed the multiplex PCR reads with MiXCR anew, one entry per CDR3 protein. The sample includes fewer than 500,000 distinct CDR3 sequences, about 15% of them seen just once. Sequenced input: blood. The receptors here all came from a man aged 18 to 35 with Graves' ophthalmopathy.

This chain uses TRBV20-1 with TRBJ2-3; TRBD2 might be the D (5 bases). The CDR3 is made up of 14 amino acids. Germline V gene sequence: CDR1 DFQATT, CDR2 SNEGSKA (reference sequence). Deletions cut 6 bases from V and 1 base from J, with 14 bases between. The CDR3 loop reads CSAPSSSGTDTQYF. CDR3 in DNA: TGCAGTGCCCCCTCTAGCTCGGGCACAGATACGCAGTATTTT.

This clonotype has a count of ten or more. One end of the junction does not line up with germline, which may come from a read error. V is TRBV5-1 and J is TRBJ2-1, with a possible D match to TRBD1 (5 bases). Germline values: CDR1 SGHRS, CDR2 YFSETQ. The length of the CDR3 is 13 residues. CDR3 in amino acids: CASSLDSYNEQFF. In DNA, the CDR3 is TGTGCCAGCAGCTTAGACAGCTACAATGAGCAGTTCTTC.

This clonotype has ten or more counts. The chain uses TRBV6-1 and TRBJ2-3; TRBD1 aligns across 7 bases. In germline, CDR1 is MNHNS, CDR2 SASEGT. J gave up 2 bases and V 5 bases, and 7 bases lay outside the gene matches. This CDR3 spans 15 amino acids. CDR3: CASSRSGTATDTQYF. The CDR3 DNA reads TGTGCCAGCAGTCGATCCGGGACAGCCACAGATACGCAGTATTTT.

This clonotype was observed at least ten times. V gene TRBV30 combines with J gene TRBJ2-3; 10 bases are a match to TRBD2. The CDR3 runs 14 residues. V lost 8 bases, J lost 4 bases, and 9 bases stayed unmatched. The V gene's germline CDR1 is GTSNPN and CDR2 SVGIG (reference sequence). The CDR3 region is CAHARTSGSDTQYF. In DNA, the CDR3 is TGTGCCCACGCAAGGACTAGCGGATCAGATACGCAGTATTTT.

This clonotype was seen at least ten times. The V and J genes are TRBV15 and TRBJ1-1; D remains unclear. Trimming took 1 base from V and 4 from J, leaving 1 base between them. Looked up from germline, CDR1 is LNHNV and CDR2 is YYDKDF (reference sequence). The CDR3 is made up of 11 amino acids. The CDR3 DNA sequence: TGTGCCACCAGCAGAGTCACTGAAGCTTTCTTT. Translating gives CATSRVTEAFF.

This clonotype was picked up many times. V gene TRBV11-2 combines with J gene TRBJ2-2; 12 positions match TRBD2. Germline V gene data show CDR1 as SGHAT and CDR2 as FQNNGV. V was clipped by 4 bases and J by 1 base; unmatched bases: 10. The CDR3 covers 19 residues. CDR3 region: CASSSPTSGRMRNTGELFF. The CDR3, as DNA: TGTGCCAGCAGCTCTCCGACTAGCGGGAGAATGAGGAACACCGGGGAGCTGTTTTTT.

This clonotype appeared many times. J is TRBJ2-7 and V is TRBV5-1; 12 nucleotides match TRBD2. CDR1 SGHRS and CDR2 YFSETQ come from the germline V gene. The CDR3 runs 22 residues. Trimming at V came to 0 bases and at J to 1 base, leaving 20 bases not matched to a gene. CDR3 DNA sequence: TGCGCCAGCAGCTTGGGCCCCCTACCCGACAGTCGGACTAGCGGGATATCCTACGAGCAGTACTTC. Protein: CASSLGPLPDSRTSGISYEQYF.

The sample holds many counts of this clonotype. The V and J genes are TRBV24-1 and TRBJ2-7; possibly TRBD1 or TRBD2 for D (5 bases each). V was trimmed by 4 bases and J by 3 bases, leaving 15 bases between them. Germline V lookup: CDR1 KGHDR, CDR2 SFDVKD. This CDR3 contains 15 residues. Here the CDR3 DNA reads TGTGCCACCAGTGACCCGGGGACCGGTCTCTACGAGCAGTACTTC. The encoded protein is CATSDPGTGLYEQYF.

This clonotype was observed many times. The chain joins TRBV20-1 to TRBJ2-7, with unresolved D. Germline CDR1 and CDR2: DFQATT and SNEGSKA (reference sequence). The V end was cut by 7 bases, the J end by 0 bases, with 19 bases between. The CDR3 totals 15 residues. The CDR3 is CSVLRRRPSSYEQYF. The CDR3 bases are TGCAGTGTTCTTCGCCGCCGCCCCAGCTCCTACGAGCAGTACTTC.

V is TRBV5-1 and J is TRBJ2-3; the D call may be TRBD1 or TRBD2 (6 bases each). The CDR3 contains 14 residues. Trimming shortened V by 4 bases and J by 1 base, and 10 bases separated the two germline ends. In germline, CDR1 is SGHRS, CDR2 YFSETQ. The chain's CDR3 is CASSRGLGTDTQYF. The CDR3 DNA sequence: TGCGCCAGCAGCCGGGGGCTTGGCACAGATACGCAGTATTTT.

The genes are TRBV9 and TRBJ2-7, with 9 bases aligning to TRBD2. CDR1 is SGDLS and CDR2 is YYNGEE in the germline V gene. CDR3 length: 15 amino acids. Unmatched junction bases numbered 9, after V lost 4 bases and J lost 4 bases. CDR3 protein: CASSTTSGYPYEQYF. In DNA, the CDR3 is TGTGCCAGCAGCACAACTAGCGGGTATCCTTACGAGCAGTACTTC. Full variable domain (missing parts from reference TRBV9 and TRBJ2-7): DSGVTQTPKHLITATGQRVTLRCSPRSGDLSVYWYQQSLDQGLQFLIQYYNGEERAKGNILERFSAQQFPDLHSELNLSSLELGDSALYFCASSTTSGYPYEQYFGPGTRLTVT.

This clonotype showed up just a few times. V is TRBV5-1 and J is TRBJ2-3; TRBD2 matches 11 bases. There are 16 residues in the CDR3. V lost 4 bases to trimming and J lost 4 bases; unmatched junction nucleotides: 8. In germline, CDR1 is SGHRS, CDR2 YFSETQ. The CDR3: CASSIGLAGRADTQYF. For the CDR3, the DNA is TGCGCCAGCAGCATCGGACTAGCGGGTCGCGCAGATACGCAGTATTTT. Looking up the rest from reference TRBV5-1 and TRBJ2-3 gives the full variable domain: KAGVTQTPRYLIKTRGQQVTLSCSPISGHRSVSWYQQTPGQGLQFLFEYFSETQRNKGNFPGRFSGRQFSNSRSEMNVSTLELGDSALYLCASSIGLAGRADTQYFGPGTRLTVL.

This clonotype has ten or more counts. The genes are TRBV11-1 and TRBJ1-5; the D gene is possibly TRBD1 (6 bases). The CDR3 extends over 13 amino acids. V was pared by 3 bases and J by 5 bases, with 8 bases between. CDR1 SGHAT and CDR2 FQDESV come from the germline V gene (reference sequence). CDR3 amino acids: CASSLEGDQPQHF. The CDR3 nucleotides are TGTGCCAGCAGCTTGGAGGGGGATCAGCCCCAGCATTTT.

This clonotype was seen more than once but under ten times. V gene TRBV4-1 combines with J gene TRBJ1-5; TRBD1 matches 8 bases. Unmatched junction bases numbered 13, after V lost 1 base and J lost 5 bases. The V gene's germline CDR1 is MGHRA and CDR2 YSYEKL. The CDR3 totals 18 residues. The CDR3 here is CASSQVMGAGRGHQPQHF. The CDR3 DNA reads as TGCGCCAGCAGCCAAGTAATGGGGGCGGGCAGGGGGCATCAGCCCCAGCATTTT.

This chain connects TRBV4-1 to TRBJ2-7, with 12 bases matching TRBD2. V shed 3 bases, J shed 6 bases, and the junction held 3 bases outside the gene matches. This CDR3 has 14 residues. Germline CDR1 reads MGHRA; CDR2 reads YSYEKL. The CDR3 DNA reads TGCGCCAGCAGCCATACTAGCGGGAGGCTCGAGCAGTACTTC. This encodes CASSHTSGRLEQYF.

The chain couples TRBV6-5 to TRBJ1-1; D call uncertain. CDR1 and CDR2 from the germline V gene are MNHEY and SVGAGI. V lost 2 bases to trimming and J lost 5 bases, with 3 bases between them. This CDR3 is built from 11 residues. CDR3 region: CASSYGTEAFF. In nucleotides, the CDR3 is TGTGCCAGCAGTTACGGTACTGAAGCTTTCTTT.

DNA of the CDR3: TGTGCCAGCAGCCAAGTTGTAGGCACCGGGGAGCTGTTTTTT. Translation gives CASSQVVGTGELFF. The chain carries TRBV3-1 and TRBJ2-2; D is undetermined. The CDR3 length is 14 residues. Trimming cost V 1 base and J 4 bases, with 7 bases left between them. Per the germline V gene, CDR1 is LGHDT and CDR2 is YNNKEL (reference sequence).

This clonotype was picked up a small number of times. The gene calls are TRBV6-5 and TRBJ2-5; TRBD2 matches at 12 bases. This CDR3 is built from 21 residues. The germline V gene has CDR1 MNHEY and CDR2 SVGAGI. V lost 0 bases to trimming and J lost 0 bases; unmatched junction nucleotides: 14. The CDR3 protein is CASSYSSTSLAGGRYQETQYF. The CDR3, as DNA: TGTGCCAGCAGTTACTCCTCTACATCACTAGCGGGGGGCCGGTACCAAGAGACCCAGTACTTC.

This clonotype was observed a few times. The genes are TRBV20-1 and TRBJ1-2; TRBD1 is a possible D gene (6 bases). Trimming took off 0 bases at V and 4 bases at J, with 15 bases between the two ends. This CDR3 is built from 15 residues. CDR1 and CDR2 (germline): DFQATT, SNEGSKA (reference sequence). The CDR3 DNA reads TGCAGTGCTAGAGACCCTGGGGGGCGCTTCTATGGCTACACCTTC. Encoded protein: CSARDPGGRFYGYTF.

Ten or more counts support this clonotype. CDR3 nucleotide sequence: TGTGCCAGCAGCGTAGGAAGGGTAGGGAGACTATCCTACAATGAGCAGTTCTTC. Its translation is CASSVGRVGRLSYNEQFF. The chain links TRBV9 to TRBJ2-1; possible D gene TRBD2, 5 bases. Germline CDR1 reads SGDLS; CDR2 reads YYNGEE. The CDR3 length is 18 residues. V lost 0 bases to trimming and J lost 1 base, with 17 bases between them.

This clonotype was seen more than once but under ten times. The chain links TRBV11-3 to TRBJ2-2, with TRBD1 matching over 8 bases. CDR3 length: 15 residues. Per germline, CDR1 SGHNT and CDR2 YENEEA. The ends lost 3 bases at V and 3 bases at J; junction bases unmatched: 3. This chain's CDR3 is CASSFWTGHTGELFF. CDR3 nucleotide sequence: TGTGCCAGCAGCTTCTGGACAGGGCACACCGGGGAGCTGTTTTTT.

In this sample, this clonotype turned up many times. This chain uses TRBV7-2 with TRBJ2-3; D is unclear. V was shortened by 6 bases and J by 0 bases, with 7 bases between the two germline ends. CDR3 length: 13 residues. Germline V gives CDR1 SGHTA, CDR2 FQGNSA. The CDR3: CASSSLSTDTQYF. CDR3 coding DNA: TGTGCCAGCAGTTCACTTAGCACAGATACGCAGTATTTT.

This clonotype showed up many times. V is TRBV2 and J is TRBJ1-6; TRBD1 might be the D (5 bases). The germline V gene encodes CDR1 SNHLY and CDR2 FYNNEI. There are 15 residues in the CDR3. The V end was cut by 3 bases, the J end by 9 bases, with 15 bases between. CDR3 region: CASSDRDVFTSPLHF. CDR3 nucleotides: TGTGCCAGCAGTGACCGGGACGTGTTTACTTCACCCCTCCACTTT.

Judged by abundance, this clonotype is medium-sized. The genes are TRBV20-1 and TRBJ1-2; D is uncertain. Trimming cost V 2 bases and J 8 bases, with 12 bases left between them. The CDR3 totals 12 residues. Germline V gene sequence: CDR1 DFQATT, CDR2 SNEGSKA (reference sequence). CDR3 coding DNA: TGCAGTGCTAGACCCCGATTGGGAGGCTACACCTTC. It specifies CSARPRLGGYTF.

Turning to this clonotype: A clone one base away is much larger, so this may be a read error. The chain combines TRBV6-1 with TRBJ2-1; TRBD1 aligns across 9 bases. With the DNA end fitting TRBJ2-7 better, the J assignment may be wrong. The CDR3 runs to 15 residues. Germline assignment: CDR1 MNHNS and CDR2 SASEGT. The CDR3 protein is CASSDPGQGNNEQYF. Written as DNA, the CDR3 is TGTGCCAGCAGTGATCCGGGACAGGGAAACAATGAGCAGTACTTC.

The genes are TRBV30 and TRBJ2-1; D ambiguous. The CDR3 totals 14 residues. Germline values: CDR1 GTSNPN, CDR2 SVGIG (reference sequence). Trimming left V 0 bases short and J 6 bases short, with 12 bases between. The CDR3 DNA reads as TGTGCCTGGAGTGTAAATCGCAGGATCAATGAGCAGTTCTTC. Its translation: CAWSVNRRINEQFF.

This clonotype was detected many times. This chain connects TRBV3-1 to TRBJ1-5; no reliable D call. From germline, CDR1 is LGHDT and CDR2 YNNKEL (reference sequence). V lost 0 bases and J lost 7, with 19 bases in between. CDR3 size: 17 residues. The CDR3 DNA sequence: TGTGCCAGCAGCCAAGAAGCTGTAGGATCGACGTCCCAGCCCCAGCATTTT. Translating gives CASSQEAVGSTSQPQHF.

Many counts were recorded for this clonotype. This chain links TRBV11-2 with TRBJ2-5; D unclear. The CDR3 covers 15 residues. Trimming cost V 5 bases and J 0 bases, with 13 bases left between them. CDR1 SGHAT and CDR2 FQNNGV come from the germline V gene. This CDR3 reads CASSLHYSNQETQYF. The DNA for the CDR3 is TGTGCCAGCAGCCTACATTACAGCAACCAAGAGACCCAGTACTTC.